This T cell receptor beta chain originates from a study of blood T cell repertoires in COVID-19. Overall study context: T cells, B-cell-depleted T cells, or PBMCs supplied cDNA or gDNA.

The CDR3 has 17 amino acids. J lost 15 bases, V lost 0 bases, and 17 bases had no gene match. Germline-derived CDR1 and CDR2 are MGHRA and YSYEKL. TCRdb's table, derived via immunoSEQ multiplex PCR, lists solely in-frame clones and lacks some. The sample includes 250,000 to 350,000 clones, about 90% seen only once; the top ten take 1.5% to 2%. This TCR was recovered from a woman between 18 and 29 years old with acute COVID-19. The sample consisted of PBMCs or T cells enriched from blood (not recorded which). The chain couples TRBV4-1 to TRBJ2-1; TRBD1 matches 10 bases. The CDR3 DNA sequence: TGCGCCAGCAGCCAAGATCCCCATACGACTACGGACAGGGGGTGGTTCTTC. Translated: CASSQDPHTTTDRGWFF.